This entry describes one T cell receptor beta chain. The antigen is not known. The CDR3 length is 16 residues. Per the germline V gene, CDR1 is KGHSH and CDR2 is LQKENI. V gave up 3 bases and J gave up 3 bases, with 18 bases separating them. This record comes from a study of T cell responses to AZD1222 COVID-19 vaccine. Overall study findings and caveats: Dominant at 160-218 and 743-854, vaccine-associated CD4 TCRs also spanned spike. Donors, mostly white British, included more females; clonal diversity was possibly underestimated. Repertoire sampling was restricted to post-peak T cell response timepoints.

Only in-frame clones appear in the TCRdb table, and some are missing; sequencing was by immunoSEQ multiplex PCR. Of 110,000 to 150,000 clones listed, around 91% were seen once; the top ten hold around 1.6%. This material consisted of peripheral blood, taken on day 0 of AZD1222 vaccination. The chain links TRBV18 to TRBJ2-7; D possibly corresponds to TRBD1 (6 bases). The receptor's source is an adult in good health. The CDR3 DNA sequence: TGTGCCAGCTCACCTGCCAAACAGGGCCGGAGCTACGAGCAGTACTTC. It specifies CASSPAKQGRSYEQYF.